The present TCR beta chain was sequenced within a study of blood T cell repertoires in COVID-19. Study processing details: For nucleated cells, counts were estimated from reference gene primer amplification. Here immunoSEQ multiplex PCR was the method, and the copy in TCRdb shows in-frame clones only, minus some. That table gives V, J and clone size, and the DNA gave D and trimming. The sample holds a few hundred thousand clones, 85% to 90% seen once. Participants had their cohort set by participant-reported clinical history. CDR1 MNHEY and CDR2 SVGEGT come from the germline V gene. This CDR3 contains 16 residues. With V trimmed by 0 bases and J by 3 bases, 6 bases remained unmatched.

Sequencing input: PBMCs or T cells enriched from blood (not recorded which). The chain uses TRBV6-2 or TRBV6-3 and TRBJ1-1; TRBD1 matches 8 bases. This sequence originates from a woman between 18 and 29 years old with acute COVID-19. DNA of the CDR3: TGTGCCAGCAGTTACTCGGCACAGGGGGGATACACTGAAGCTTTCTTT. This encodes CASSYSAQGGYTEAFF.